This TCR beta chain stems from a study of blood T cell repertoires in COVID-19. Between the trimmed V and J ends, which lost 5 bases and 3 bases, there was a span of 20 bases. CDR1 is SGHVS and CDR2 is FNYEAQ in the germline V gene. This CDR3 contains 16 residues. Method: immunoSEQ multiplex PCR; TCRdb's copy keeps in-frame clones and lacks some. This sample has 20,000 to 30,000 clones, with approximately 90% found just once. The source is a human donor in a cohort sampled during active COVID-19. This sequence joins TRBV7-6 and TRBJ2-7; D might be TRBD2 (6 bases). Source material: peripheral blood. This chain's CDR3 is CASSLQSRGGGYEQYF. CDR3 coding DNA: TGTGCCAGCAGCCTTCAGTCGAGGGGAGGAGGCTACGAGCAGTACTTC.